The entry below gives a single T cell receptor beta chain sequence along with its context. The data stem from a study of cytotoxic CD8 clonotypes in ibrutinib-treated CLL. Clones were read by immunoSEQ multiplex PCR, and TCRdb kept only the in-frame ones, dropping some. In the table there are just over 200,000 clones, 65% to 80% of which are singletons. Trimming at V came to 4 bases and at J to 0 bases, leaving 7 bases not matched to a gene. Looked up from germline, CDR1 is SGHRS and CDR2 is YFSETQ. This CDR3 spans 16 amino acids. Genomic DNA for TCR beta libraries, 1.5 to 2 micrograms, came from cryopreserved PBMCs.

Sample: PBMCs, taken after 12 months of ibrutinib treatment. The clonotype was recovered from a human donor with chronic lymphocytic leukemia. This chain links TRBV5-1 with TRBJ1-2; TRBD1 matches at 9 bases. Written as DNA, the CDR3 is TGCGCCAGCAGCGTCGGACAGGGGACAGCTAACTATGGCTACACCTTC. Protein sequence: CASSVGQGTANYGYTF.